These T cell receptor beta chains were read from a single sample in a study of blood T cells in healthy people across ages. In TCRdb, the 5' RACE reads were re-called with MiXCR into one record per CDR3 protein. The data show 1.4 million or so distinct CDR3 sequences, 42% seen once. Sequenced material: blood. These receptors originate from a woman aged 18-30 years in good health. Both conserved end residues are part of each CDR3. D genes are given only for firm matches. Clone size, where shown, is once, few, many, or a class for clones that have expanded.

J gene: TRBJ1-4; V gene: TRBV10-2; D gene: -; clone size: -; CDR3 protein: CASSELSSNEKLFF; CDR3 DNA: TGCGCCAGCAGTGAGTTGTCGAGTAATGAAAAACTGTTTTTT
J gene: TRBJ1-2; V gene: TRBV5-1; D gene: -; clone size: -; CDR3 protein: CASSLRQETNYGYTF; CDR3 DNA: TGCGCCAGCAGCTTGAGGCAGGAGACTAACTATGGCTACACCTTC
J gene: TRBJ1-5; V gene: TRBV20-1; D gene: -; clone size: few; CDR3 protein: CSARDRGGGQPQHF; CDR3 DNA: TGCAGTGCTAGAGATCGGGGGGGTGGGCAGCCCCAGCATTTT
J gene: TRBJ1-2; V gene: TRBV12-3/TRBV12-4; D gene: TRBD1; clone size: many; CDR3 protein: CASSFQGGPYGYTF; CDR3 DNA: TGTGCCAGCAGTTTCCAGGGGGGCCCCTATGGCTACACCTTC
J gene: TRBJ2-7; V gene: TRBV20-1; D gene: -; clone size: -; CDR3 protein: CSARETGAYEQYF; CDR3 DNA: TGCAGTGCTAGGGAAACAGGAGCCTACGAGCAGTACTTC
J gene: TRBJ2-3; V gene: TRBV7-2; D gene: -; clone size: many; CDR3 protein: CASSYHYVSTDTQYF; CDR3 DNA: TGTGCCAGCAGCTACCACTACGTTAGCACAGATACGCAGTATTTT
J gene: TRBJ2-5; V gene: TRBV20-1; D gene: TRBD1; clone size: -; CDR3 protein: CSARGQGFGTQYF; CDR3 DNA: TGCAGTGCTAGGGGACAGGGTTTTGGGACCCAGTACTTC
J gene: TRBJ2-1; V gene: TRBV29-1; D gene: -; clone size: -; CDR3 protein: CSIEDGNYHNEQFF; CDR3 DNA: TGCAGCATTGAGGACGGAAACTACCACAATGAGCAGTTCTTC
J gene: TRBJ2-7; V gene: TRBV28; D gene: -; clone size: -; CDR3 protein: CASSSTDPYEQYF; CDR3 DNA: TGTGCCAGCAGTTCGACCGACCCCTACGAGCAGTACTTC
J gene: TRBJ1-4; V gene: TRBV28; D gene: -; clone size: -; CDR3 protein: CASRWDGKLFF; CDR3 DNA: TGTGCCAGCAGGTGGGATGGAAAACTGTTTTTT
J gene: TRBJ2-7; V gene: TRBV28; D gene: -; clone size: -; CDR3 protein: CASGKGGSDSYEQYF; CDR3 DNA: TGTGCCAGCGGGAAGGGCGGTAGCGACTCCTACGAGCAGTACTTC
J gene: TRBJ2-7; V gene: TRBV5-1; D gene: -; clone size: -; CDR3 protein: CASRGARTYEQYF; CDR3 DNA: TGCGCCAGCAGAGGGGCGAGAACCTACGAGCAGTACTTC
J gene: TRBJ2-4; V gene: TRBV6-7; D gene: -; clone size: -; CDR3 protein: CASSYLTSLAKNIQYF; CDR3 DNA: TGTGCCAGCAGTTACCTCACGTCTTTAGCCAAAAACATTCAGTACTTC
J gene: TRBJ1-1; V gene: TRBV29-1; D gene: -; clone size: -; CDR3 protein: CSAGDVTEAFF; CDR3 DNA: TGCAGCGCAGGGGACGTCACTGAAGCTTTCTTT
J gene: TRBJ2-5; V gene: TRBV5-1; D gene: -; clone size: -; CDR3 protein: CASSLGTGSREQYF; CDR3 DNA: TGCGCCAGCAGCTTGGGGACGGGGTCTCGGGAGCAGTACTTC
J gene: TRBJ2-7; V gene: TRBV28; D gene: -; clone size: -; CDR3 protein: CASSPATFTYEQYF; CDR3 DNA: TGTGCCAGCAGTCCGGCGACATTTACCTACGAGCAGTACTTC
J gene: TRBJ2-2; V gene: TRBV5-1; D gene: -; clone size: -; CDR3 protein: CASSPHLTGNTGELFF; CDR3 DNA: TGCGCCAGCAGCCCTCACCTTACGGGAAACACCGGGGAGCTGTTTTTT
J gene: TRBJ1-1; V gene: TRBV30; D gene: -; clone size: -; CDR3 protein: CAWRSGWTEAFF; CDR3 DNA: TGTGCCTGGAGATCAGGGTGGACTGAAGCTTTCTTT
J gene: TRBJ2-7; V gene: TRBV3-1; D gene: -; clone size: few; CDR3 protein: CASRNKEDYEQYF; CDR3 DNA: TGTGCCAGCAGGAATAAAGAAGACTACGAGCAGTACTTC
J gene: TRBJ2-7; V gene: TRBV25-1; D gene: -; clone size: -; CDR3 protein: CASSVNRAIDEQYF; CDR3 DNA: TGTGCCAGCAGTGTTAACAGGGCAATCGACGAGCAGTACTTC
J gene: TRBJ1-1; V gene: TRBV7-3; D gene: -; clone size: once; CDR3 protein: CASSPPGSTEVFF; CDR3 DNA: TGTGCCAGCAGCCCGCCAGGGAGCACCGAAGTTTTCTTT
J gene: TRBJ1-1; V gene: TRBV30; D gene: -; clone size: few; CDR3 protein: CAWSVGVNTEAFF; CDR3 DNA: TGTGCCTGGAGTGTGGGGGTGAACACTGAAGCTTTCTTT
J gene: TRBJ2-4; V gene: TRBV7-9; D gene: -; clone size: -; CDR3 protein: CASSLVSTYGQYF; CDR3 DNA: TGTGCCAGCAGCTTAGTCTCTACCTACGGGCAGTACTTC
J gene: TRBJ1-1; V gene: TRBV6-2/TRBV6-3; D gene: -; clone size: few; CDR3 protein: CASSSSGSLEAFF; CDR3 DNA: TGTGCCAGCAGTTCCAGCGGCTCCCTTGAAGCTTTCTTT
J gene: TRBJ2-7; V gene: TRBV20-1; D gene: -; clone size: few; CDR3 protein: CSARDSLGPPSYEQYF; CDR3 DNA: TGCAGTGCTAGAGATTCCCTCGGCCCCCCCTCCTACGAGCAGTACTTC
J gene: TRBJ2-1; V gene: TRBV6-5; D gene: -; clone size: -; CDR3 protein: CASSFTRADISYNEQFF; CDR3 DNA: TGTGCCAGCAGTTTTACAAGGGCAGATATCTCCTACAATGAGCAGTTCTTC
J gene: TRBJ2-7; V gene: TRBV20-1; D gene: -; clone size: -; CDR3 protein: CSAPADSYNEQYF; CDR3 DNA: TGCAGTGCTCCAGCGGACTCCTACAATGAGCAGTACTTC
J gene: TRBJ1-4; V gene: TRBV4-3; D gene: -; clone size: -; CDR3 protein: CASSQELGQGEKLFF; CDR3 DNA: TGCGCCAGCAGCCAAGAGTTAGGGCAGGGTGAAAAACTGTTTTTT
J gene: TRBJ2-7; V gene: TRBV4-3; D gene: -; clone size: once; CDR3 protein: CASSQDDRSPYEQYF; CDR3 DNA: TGCGCCAGCAGCCAAGATGACAGATCCCCCTACGAGCAGTACTTC
J gene: TRBJ2-3; V gene: TRBV5-6; D gene: -; clone size: -; CDR3 protein: CASSLGSYTDTQYF; CDR3 DNA: TGTGCCAGCAGCTTGGGGAGTTACACAGATACGCAGTATTTT
J gene: TRBJ2-4; V gene: TRBV30; D gene: -; clone size: -; CDR3 protein: CAWSVLWSLYF; CDR3 DNA: TGTGCCTGGAGTGTACTATGGTCCCTGTACTTC
J gene: TRBJ1-2; V gene: TRBV25-1; D gene: -; clone size: -; CDR3 protein: CASSDPGGYYGYTF; CDR3 DNA: TGTGCCAGCAGTGACCCCGGCGGTTACTATGGCTACACCTTC
J gene: TRBJ2-7; V gene: TRBV28; D gene: TRBD1; clone size: -; CDR3 protein: CASSYRGLKTYEQYF; CDR3 DNA: TGTGCCAGCAGTTACAGGGGCTTAAAAACCTACGAGCAGTACTTC
J gene: TRBJ1-1; V gene: TRBV4-3; D gene: TRBD1; clone size: -; CDR3 protein: CASSHVSTGVNTEAFF; CDR3 DNA: TGCGCCAGCAGCCACGTCTCAACAGGGGTGAACACTGAAGCTTTCTTT
J gene: TRBJ1-3; V gene: TRBV7-9; D gene: -; clone size: -; CDR3 protein: CASSPPPPSSGNTIYF; CDR3 DNA: TGTGCCAGCAGCCCACCCCCTCCGAGCTCTGGAAACACCATATATTTT
J gene: TRBJ1-2; V gene: TRBV10-3; D gene: TRBD1; clone size: -; CDR3 protein: CAITQAGTEHYGYTF; CDR3 DNA: TGTGCCATTACCCAGGCCGGGACAGAACACTATGGCTACACCTTC
J gene: TRBJ2-5; V gene: TRBV9; D gene: -; clone size: few; CDR3 protein: CASSSDREFQETQYF; CDR3 DNA: TGTGCCAGCAGCAGTGACCGGGAGTTCCAAGAGACCCAGTACTTC
J gene: TRBJ1-3; V gene: TRBV7-2; D gene: -; clone size: -; CDR3 protein: CASSLALISGNTIYF; CDR3 DNA: TGTGCCAGCAGCTTAGCGCTGATCTCTGGAAACACCATATATTTT
J gene: TRBJ1-2; V gene: TRBV4-3; D gene: -; clone size: few; CDR3 protein: CASSQYGPNTDYYGYTF; CDR3 DNA: TGCGCCAGCAGCCAATATGGCCCCAACACCGACTACTATGGCTACACCTTC
J gene: TRBJ2-5; V gene: TRBV5-1; D gene: -; clone size: -; CDR3 protein: CASSLAILRDSVGNEQYF; CDR3 DNA: TGCGCCAGCAGCTTGGCGATCCTCAGGGACTCCGTAGGGAATGAGCAGTACTTC
J gene: TRBJ2-1; V gene: TRBV5-6; D gene: TRBD2; clone size: -; CDR3 protein: CASSLVAGEEQFF; CDR3 DNA: TGTGCCAGCAGCTTGGTCGCGGGAGAGGAGCAGTTCTTC
J gene: TRBJ2-5; V gene: TRBV7-2; D gene: TRBD1; clone size: many; CDR3 protein: CASSQRGQGVETQYF; CDR3 DNA: TGTGCCAGCAGTCAAAGAGGACAGGGAGTCGAGACCCAGTACTTC
J gene: TRBJ2-1; V gene: TRBV20-1; D gene: TRBD2; clone size: -; CDR3 protein: CSARGLNGRGNEQFF; CDR3 DNA: TGCAGTGCTAGAGGCCTTAATGGGAGGGGCAATGAGCAGTTCTTC
J gene: TRBJ1-2; V gene: TRBV20-1; D gene: -; clone size: few; CDR3 protein: CSASKGFDYGYTF; CDR3 DNA: TGCAGTGCTAGTAAGGGGTTTGACTATGGCTACACCTTC
J gene: TRBJ2-5; V gene: TRBV5-5; D gene: -; clone size: few; CDR3 protein: CASSAGGIIETQYF; CDR3 DNA: TGTGCCAGCAGCGCCGGGGGTATCATAGAGACCCAGTACTTC
J gene: TRBJ1-2; V gene: TRBV20-1; D gene: TRBD1; clone size: few; CDR3 protein: CSAGGTANYGYTF; CDR3 DNA: TGCAGTGCCGGCGGGACAGCTAACTATGGCTACACCTTC
J gene: TRBJ2-5; V gene: TRBV7-2; D gene: -; clone size: few; CDR3 protein: CASSLSSIAGQETQYF; CDR3 DNA: TGTGCCAGCAGCTTAAGTTCAATCGCGGGACAAGAGACCCAGTACTTC
J gene: TRBJ2-1; V gene: TRBV5-1; D gene: -; clone size: -; CDR3 protein: CASSLDRETHNEQFF; CDR3 DNA: TGCGCCAGCAGCTTGGACAGGGAAACCCACAATGAGCAGTTCTTC
J gene: TRBJ2-1; V gene: TRBV3-1; D gene: TRBD1; clone size: -; CDR3 protein: CASRTHATGYNEQFF; CDR3 DNA: TGTGCCAGCAGAACTCATGCGACAGGGTACAATGAGCAGTTCTTC